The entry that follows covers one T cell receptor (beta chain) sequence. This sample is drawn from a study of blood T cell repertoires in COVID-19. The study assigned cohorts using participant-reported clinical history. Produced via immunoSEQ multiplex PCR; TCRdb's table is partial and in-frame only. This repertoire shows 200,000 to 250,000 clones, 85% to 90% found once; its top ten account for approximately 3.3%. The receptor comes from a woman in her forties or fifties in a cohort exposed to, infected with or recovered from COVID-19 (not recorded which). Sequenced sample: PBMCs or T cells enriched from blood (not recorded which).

CDR3 protein: CASSPFTGDTGELFF. The CDR3 DNA sequence: TGTGCCAGCTCACCATTTACAGGGGACACCGGGGAGCTGTTTTTT. The rearrangement joins TRBV18 to TRBJ2-2, with 7 bases that match TRBD1. CDR3 length equals 15 residues. Germline V lookup: CDR1 KGHSH, CDR2 LQKENI. V lost 2 bases and J lost 3; bases outside the gene matches: 3.